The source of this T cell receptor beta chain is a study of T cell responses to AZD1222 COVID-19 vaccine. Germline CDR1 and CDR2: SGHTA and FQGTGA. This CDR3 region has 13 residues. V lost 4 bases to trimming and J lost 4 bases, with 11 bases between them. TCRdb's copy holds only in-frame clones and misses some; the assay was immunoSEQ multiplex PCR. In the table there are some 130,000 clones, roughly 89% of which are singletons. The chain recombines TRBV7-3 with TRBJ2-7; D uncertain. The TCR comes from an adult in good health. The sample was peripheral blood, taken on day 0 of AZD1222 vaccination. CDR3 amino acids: CASSSDVGYEQYF. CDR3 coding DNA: TGTGCCAGCAGCTCGGACGTGGGTTACGAGCAGTACTTC. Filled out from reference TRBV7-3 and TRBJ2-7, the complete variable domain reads GAGVSQTPSNKVTEKGKYVELRCDPISGHTALYWYRQSLGQGPEFLIYFQGTGAADDSGLPNDRFFAVRPEGSVSTLKIQRTERGDSAVYLCASSSDVGYEQYFGPGTRLTVT.